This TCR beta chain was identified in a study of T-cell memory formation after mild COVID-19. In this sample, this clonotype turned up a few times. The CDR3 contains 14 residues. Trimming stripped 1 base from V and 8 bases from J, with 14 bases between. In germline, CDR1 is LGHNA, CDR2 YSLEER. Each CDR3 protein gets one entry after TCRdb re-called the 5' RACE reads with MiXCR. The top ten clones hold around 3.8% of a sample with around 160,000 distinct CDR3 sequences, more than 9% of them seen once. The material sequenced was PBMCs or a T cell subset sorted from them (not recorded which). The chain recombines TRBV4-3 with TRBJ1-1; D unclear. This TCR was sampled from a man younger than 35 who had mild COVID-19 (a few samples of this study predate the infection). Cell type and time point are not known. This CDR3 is CASSQGEGRREAFF. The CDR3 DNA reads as TGCGCCAGCAGCCAAGGAGAAGGGAGACGAGAAGCTTTCTTT.